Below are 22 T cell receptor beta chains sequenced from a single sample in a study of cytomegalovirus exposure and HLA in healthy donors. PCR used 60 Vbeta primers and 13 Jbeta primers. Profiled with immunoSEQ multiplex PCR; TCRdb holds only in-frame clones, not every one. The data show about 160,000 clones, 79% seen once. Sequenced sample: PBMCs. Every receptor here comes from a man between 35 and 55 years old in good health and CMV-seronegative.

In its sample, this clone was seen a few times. As DNA, the CDR3 is TGTGCCAGCAGGCTAGGAGGAGGTGAAAAACTGTTTTTT. Translated, it gives CASRLGGGEKLFF. This rearrangement joins TRBV6-5 to TRBJ1-4; D is undetermined. In germline, CDR1 is MNHEY, CDR2 SVGAGI. The CDR3 length is 13 residues. The ends were cut back, 6 bases at V and 7 bases at J, with 12 bases in the middle.

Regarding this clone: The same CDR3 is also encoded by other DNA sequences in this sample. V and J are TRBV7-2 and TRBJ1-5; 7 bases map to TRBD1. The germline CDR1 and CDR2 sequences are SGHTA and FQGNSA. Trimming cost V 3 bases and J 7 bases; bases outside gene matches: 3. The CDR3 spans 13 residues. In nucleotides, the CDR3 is TGTGCCAGCAGCTTGACAGGGAACCAGCCCCAGCATTTT. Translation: CASSLTGNQPQHF.

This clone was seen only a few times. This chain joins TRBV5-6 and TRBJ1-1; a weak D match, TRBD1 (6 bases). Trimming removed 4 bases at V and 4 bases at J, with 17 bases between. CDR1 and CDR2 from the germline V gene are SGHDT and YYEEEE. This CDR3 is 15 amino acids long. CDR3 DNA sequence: TGTGCCAGCAGCCTCCCAGGGGTTAAGGGCACTGAAGCTTTCTTT. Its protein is CASSLPGVKGTEAFF. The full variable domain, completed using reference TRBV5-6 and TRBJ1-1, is DAGVTQSPTHLIKTRGQQVTLRCSPKSGHDTVSWYQQALGQGPQFIFQYYEEEERQRGNFPDRFSGHQFPNYSSELNVNALLLGDSALYLCASSLPGVKGTEAFFGQGTRLTVV.

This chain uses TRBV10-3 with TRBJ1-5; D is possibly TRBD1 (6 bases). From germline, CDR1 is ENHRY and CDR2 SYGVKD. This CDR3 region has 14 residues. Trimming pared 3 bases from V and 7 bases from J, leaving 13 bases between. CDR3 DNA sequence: TGTGCCATCAGTGATCGAGGGGGGGAACAGCCCCAGCATTTT. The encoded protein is CAISDRGGEQPQHF.

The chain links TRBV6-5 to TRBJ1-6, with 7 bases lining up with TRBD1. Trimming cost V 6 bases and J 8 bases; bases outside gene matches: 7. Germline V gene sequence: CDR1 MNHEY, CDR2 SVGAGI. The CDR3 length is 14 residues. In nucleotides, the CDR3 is TGTGCCAGCAGCCCAGGGGGTCGTGATTCACCCCTCCACTTT. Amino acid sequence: CASSPGGRDSPLHF.

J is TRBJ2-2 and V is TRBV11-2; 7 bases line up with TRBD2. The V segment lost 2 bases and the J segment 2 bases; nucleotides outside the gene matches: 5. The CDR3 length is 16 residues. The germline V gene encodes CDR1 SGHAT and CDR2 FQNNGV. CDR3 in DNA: TGTGCCAGCAGCTTAAAGCGGGGTCCCAACACCGGGGAGCTGTTTTTT. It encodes CASSLKRGPNTGELFF.

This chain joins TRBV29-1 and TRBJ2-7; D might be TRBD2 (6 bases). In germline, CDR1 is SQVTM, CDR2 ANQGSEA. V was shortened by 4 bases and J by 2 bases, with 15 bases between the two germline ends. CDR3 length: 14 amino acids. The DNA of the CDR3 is TGCAGCGTTGGGGATGGACTACCGACCTACGAGCAGTACTTC. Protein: CSVGDGLPTYEQYF.

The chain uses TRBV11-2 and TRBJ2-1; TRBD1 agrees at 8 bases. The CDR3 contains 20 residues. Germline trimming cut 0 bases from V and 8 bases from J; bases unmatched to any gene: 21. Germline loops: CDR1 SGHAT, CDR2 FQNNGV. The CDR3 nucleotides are TGTGCCAGCAGCTTAGAATCACGGGCAGGGGGCGCAGGTAGGACCTATGAGCAGTTCTTC. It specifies CASSLESRAGGAGRTYEQFF.

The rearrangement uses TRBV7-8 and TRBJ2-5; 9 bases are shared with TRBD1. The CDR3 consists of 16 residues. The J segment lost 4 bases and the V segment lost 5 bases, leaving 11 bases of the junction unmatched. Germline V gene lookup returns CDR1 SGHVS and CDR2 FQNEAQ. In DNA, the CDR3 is TGTGCCAGCAGCCTACAGGGGACAGGGTGGGGAGAGACCCAGTACTTC. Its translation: CASSLQGTGWGETQYF.

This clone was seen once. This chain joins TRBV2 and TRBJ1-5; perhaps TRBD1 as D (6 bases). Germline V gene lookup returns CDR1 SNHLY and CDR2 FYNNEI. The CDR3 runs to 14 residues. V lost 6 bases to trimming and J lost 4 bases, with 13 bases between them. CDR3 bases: TGTGCCAGCAGGAACAGGGTTGGGAATCAGCCCCAGCATTTT. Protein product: CASRNRVGNQPQHF.

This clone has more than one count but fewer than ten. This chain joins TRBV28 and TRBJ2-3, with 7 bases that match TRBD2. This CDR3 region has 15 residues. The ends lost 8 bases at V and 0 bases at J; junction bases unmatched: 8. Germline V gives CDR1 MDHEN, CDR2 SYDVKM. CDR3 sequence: CASAPGAGSTDTQYF. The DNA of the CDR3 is TGTGCCAGCGCCCCCGGAGCGGGAAGCACAGATACGCAGTATTTT.

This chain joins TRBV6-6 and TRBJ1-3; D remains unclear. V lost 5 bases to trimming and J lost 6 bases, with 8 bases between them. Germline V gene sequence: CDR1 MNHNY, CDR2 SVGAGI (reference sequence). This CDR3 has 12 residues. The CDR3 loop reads CASSVGANTIYF. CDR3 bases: TGTGCCAGCAGTGTAGGAGCAAACACCATATATTTT.

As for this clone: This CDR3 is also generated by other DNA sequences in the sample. The CDR3 sequence is CASSKGQGIQETQYF. The CDR3, as DNA: TGTGCCAGCTCAAAGGGACAGGGCATCCAGGAGACCCAGTACTTC. The rearrangement joins TRBV18 to TRBJ2-5, with 9 bases identical to TRBD1. The junction had 9 bases not matched to a gene; V was cut back by 5 bases and J by 5 bases. The CDR3 length is 15 residues. Germline V gene sequence: CDR1 KGHSH, CDR2 LQKENI.

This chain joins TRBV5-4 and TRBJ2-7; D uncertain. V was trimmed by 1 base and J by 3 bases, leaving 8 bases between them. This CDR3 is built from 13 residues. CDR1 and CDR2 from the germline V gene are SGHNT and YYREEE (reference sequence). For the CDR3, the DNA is TGTGCCAGCAGCTTGCAGGTGCGCTACGAGCAGTACTTC. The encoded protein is CASSLQVRYEQYF.

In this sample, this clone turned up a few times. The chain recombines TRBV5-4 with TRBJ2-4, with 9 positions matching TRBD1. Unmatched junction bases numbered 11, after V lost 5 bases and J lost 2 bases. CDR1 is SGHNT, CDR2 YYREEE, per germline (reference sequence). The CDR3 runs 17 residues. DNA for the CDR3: TGTGCCAGCAGTCCCTGGCGGACAGGGGCTCCCAAAAACATTCAGTACTTC. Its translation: CASSPWRTGAPKNIQYF. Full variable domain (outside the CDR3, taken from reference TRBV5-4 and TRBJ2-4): ETGVTQSPTHLIKTRGQQVTLRCSSQSGHNTVSWYQQALGQGPQFIFQYYREEENGRGNFPPRFSGLQFPNYSSELNVNALELDDSALYLCASSPWRTGAPKNIQYFGAGTRLSVL.

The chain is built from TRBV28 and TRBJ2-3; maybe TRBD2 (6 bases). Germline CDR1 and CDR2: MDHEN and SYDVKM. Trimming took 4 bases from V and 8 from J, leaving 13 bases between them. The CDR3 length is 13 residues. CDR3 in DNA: TGTGCCAGCAGTTCGGGACTCCCGGGTACGCAGTATTTT. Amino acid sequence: CASSSGLPGTQYF.

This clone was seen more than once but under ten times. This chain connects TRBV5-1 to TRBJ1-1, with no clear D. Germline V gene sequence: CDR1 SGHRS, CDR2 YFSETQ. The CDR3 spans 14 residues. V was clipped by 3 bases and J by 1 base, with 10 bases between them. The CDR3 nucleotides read TGCGCCAGCAGCTCTCCCAGAGGGAACACTGAAGCTTTCTTT. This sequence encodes CASSSPRGNTEAFF.

CDR3 protein: CASSKDCADSYEQYF. The CDR3 coding sequence is TGTGCCAGCAGCAAGGACTGTGCAGACTCCTACGAGCAGTACTTC. The chain uses TRBV21-1 and TRBJ2-7; the table's TRBD2 call for D was not verified on the DNA. TRBV21-1 is a pseudogene. This CDR3 spans 15 amino acids.

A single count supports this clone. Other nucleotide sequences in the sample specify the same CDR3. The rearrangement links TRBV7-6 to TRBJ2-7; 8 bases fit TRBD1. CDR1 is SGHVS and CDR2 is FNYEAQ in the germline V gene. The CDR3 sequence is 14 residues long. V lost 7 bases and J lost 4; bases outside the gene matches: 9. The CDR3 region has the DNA TGTGCCAGCACTTCCGGACAGGGATCTTACGAGCAGTACTTC. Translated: CASTSGQGSYEQYF. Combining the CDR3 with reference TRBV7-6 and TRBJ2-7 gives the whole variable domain GAGVSQSPRYKVTKRGQDVALRCDPISGHVSLYWYRQALGQGPEFLTYFNYEAQQDKSGLPNDRFSAERPEGSISTLTIQRTEQRDSAMYRCASTSGQGSYEQYFGPGTRLTVT.

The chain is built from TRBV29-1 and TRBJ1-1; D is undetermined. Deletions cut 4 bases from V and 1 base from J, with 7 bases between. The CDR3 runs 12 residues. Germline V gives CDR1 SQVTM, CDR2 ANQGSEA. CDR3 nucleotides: TGCAGCGTTGCGGGAGCGAACACTGAAGCTTTCTTT. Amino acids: CSVAGANTEAFF.

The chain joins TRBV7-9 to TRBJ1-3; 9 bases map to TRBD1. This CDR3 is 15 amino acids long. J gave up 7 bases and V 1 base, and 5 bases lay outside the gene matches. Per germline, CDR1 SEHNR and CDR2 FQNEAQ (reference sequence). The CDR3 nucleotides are TGTGCCAGCAGCTTAGTGCGGGACAGGGCGAACACCATATATTTT. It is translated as CASSLVRDRANTIYF.

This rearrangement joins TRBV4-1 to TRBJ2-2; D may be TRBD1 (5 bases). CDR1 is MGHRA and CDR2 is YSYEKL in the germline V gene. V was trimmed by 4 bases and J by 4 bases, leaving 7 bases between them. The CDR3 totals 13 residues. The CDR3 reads CASSPRVTGELFF. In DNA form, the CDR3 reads TGCGCCAGCAGCCCCAGGGTCACCGGGGAGCTGTTTTTT.